The T cell receptor (beta chain) under discussion was sequenced for a study of T cell responses to AZD1222 COVID-19 vaccine. Study-wide results and caveats: Receipt of two AZD1222 doses was followed by a rise in Spike-specific TCR breadth and depth.

Worth noting for this clone: Its target is unknown.

CDR1 and CDR2 (germline): SGHTA, FQGTGA. CDR3 size: 13 residues. Trimming stripped 5 bases from V and 12 bases from J, with 19 bases between. Some clones are missing from TCRdb's copy, which holds only in-frame ones; the method was immunoSEQ multiplex PCR. In the table there are 15,000 or so clones, 88% of which are singletons. This receptor was obtained from an adult who received the AZD1222 COVID-19 vaccine. The chain joins TRBV7-3 to TRBJ1-2; D is uncertain. Sequencing used peripheral blood, obtained 28 days after the second AZD1222 dose. CDR3 DNA sequence: TGTGCCAGCAGCCAGAACTCGATGACGGCACACACCTTC. Its protein product is CASSQNSMTAHTF.